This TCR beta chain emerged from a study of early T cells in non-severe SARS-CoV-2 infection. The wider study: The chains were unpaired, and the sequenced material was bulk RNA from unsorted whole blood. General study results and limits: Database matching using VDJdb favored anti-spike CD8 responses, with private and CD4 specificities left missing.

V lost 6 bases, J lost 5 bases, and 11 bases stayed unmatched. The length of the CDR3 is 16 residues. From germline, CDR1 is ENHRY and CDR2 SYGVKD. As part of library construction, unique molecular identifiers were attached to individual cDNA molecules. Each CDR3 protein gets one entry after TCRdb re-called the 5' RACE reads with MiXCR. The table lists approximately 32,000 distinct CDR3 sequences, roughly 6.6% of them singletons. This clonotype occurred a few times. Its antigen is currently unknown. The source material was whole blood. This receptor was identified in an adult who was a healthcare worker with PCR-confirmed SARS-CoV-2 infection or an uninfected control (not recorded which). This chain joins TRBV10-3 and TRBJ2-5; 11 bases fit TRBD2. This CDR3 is CAISRNSGGALETQYF. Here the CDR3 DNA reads TGTGCCATCAGCCGAAATAGCGGGGGGGCCTTGGAGACCCAGTACTTC.